Listed below are T cell receptor beta chains from one sample, sequenced in a study of T cell changes during pregnancy in multiple sclerosis. Measured with immunoSEQ multiplex PCR; TCRdb has only the in-frame clones, and not every one. The sample records around 64,000 clones, 85% to 95% being singletons. The material sequenced was CD4+ T cells from peripheral blood mononuclear cells, taken after pregnancy. The receptors come from a female donor with multiple sclerosis, enrolled in a pregnancy study. Each CDR3 is given without its conserved first and last residue.

j_call v_call cdr3_aa
TRBJ2-5 TRBV19 ASSSRRGNQETQY
TRBJ2-5 TRBV5-6 ASSPQGVWKTQY
TRBJ1-1 TRBV5-8 ASSWGRGDTEAF
TRBJ2-5 TRBV6-5 ASSYERPGRETQY
TRBJ1-2 TRBV30 AWIRDRGYGYT
TRBJ2-1 TRBV10-3 AISDPTSGGATVNEQF
TRBJ2-1 TRBV7-6 ASSLPPGGSDEQF
TRBJ1-2 TRBV4-1 ASSQEGTGLIGGYT
TRBJ2-5 TRBV18 ASSPAGNSETQY
TRBJ1-2 TRBV5-1 ASSPQGDGYGYT
TRBJ1-4 TRBV7-2 ASSYGRDEKLF
TRBJ1-6 TRBV30 AWSDVRVNSPLH
TRBJ2-2 TRBV5-1 ASSLELRTGELF
TRBJ1-3 TRBV2 ASMRGSPGNTIY
TRBJ2-3 TRBV9 ASSVDPGFTDTQY
TRBJ2-5 TRBV10-3 AIGTGAPLQETQY
TRBJ1-1 TRBV9 ASSLFDRASNTEAF
TRBJ2-5 TRBV6-5 ASSYGLAVRETQY
TRBJ2-5 TRBV2 ASRADRPQETQY
TRBJ1-2 TRBV2 ASRGRDRDRGYT
TRBJ2-1 TRBV9 ASSVLAGAHEQF
TRBJ2-3 TRBV5-6 ASSFFAGLTQY
TRBJ1-1 TRBV4-1 ASRRTGDTEAF
TRBJ1-2 TRBV6-5 ASRPTGSPNYGYT
TRBJ2-3 TRBV14 ASSQREVSTDTQY
TRBJ1-4 TRBV7-9 ASSTRTGEKLF
TRBJ2-2 TRBV27 ASSQVGGAGTGELF
TRBJ2-1 TRBV13 ASSSALDRHYNEQF